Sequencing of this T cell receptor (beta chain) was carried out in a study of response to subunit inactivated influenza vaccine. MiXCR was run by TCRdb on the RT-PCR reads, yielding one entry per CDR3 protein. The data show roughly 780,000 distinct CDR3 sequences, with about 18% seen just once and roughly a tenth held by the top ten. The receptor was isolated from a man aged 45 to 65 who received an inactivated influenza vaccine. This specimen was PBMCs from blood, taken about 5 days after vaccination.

CDR3 loop: CASSFLSRGQETQYF. Here the CDR3 DNA reads TGTGCCAGCAGTTTTCTCTCCCGGGGGCAAGAGACCCAGTACTTC. The chain couples TRBV12-3 or TRBV12-4 to TRBJ2-5, with TRBD2 as a possible D gene (6 bases). The CDR3 extends over 15 amino acids. Trimming left V 3 bases short and J 2 bases short, with 13 bases between.